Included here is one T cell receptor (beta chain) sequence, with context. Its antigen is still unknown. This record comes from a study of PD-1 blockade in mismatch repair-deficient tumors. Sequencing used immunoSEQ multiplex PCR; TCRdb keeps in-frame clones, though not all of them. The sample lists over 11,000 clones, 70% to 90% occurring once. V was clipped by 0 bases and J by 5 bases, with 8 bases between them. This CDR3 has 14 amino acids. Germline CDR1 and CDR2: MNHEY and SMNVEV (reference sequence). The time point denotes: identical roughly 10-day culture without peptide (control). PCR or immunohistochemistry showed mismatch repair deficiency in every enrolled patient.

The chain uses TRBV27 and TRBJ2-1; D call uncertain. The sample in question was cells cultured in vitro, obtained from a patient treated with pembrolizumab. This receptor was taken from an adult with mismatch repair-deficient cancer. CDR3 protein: CASSLSPQNNEQFF. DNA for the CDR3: TGTGCCAGCAGTTTATCGCCCCAGAACAATGAGCAGTTCTTC.